Given below is one T cell receptor (beta chain) in context. Its antigen is still unknown. V was shortened by 5 bases and J by 4 bases, with 12 bases between the two germline ends. CDR3 length equals 15 residues. In germline, CDR1 is SGHTA, CDR2 FQGNSA. TCRdb's copy holds only in-frame clones and misses some; the assay was immunoSEQ multiplex PCR. The sample records about 31,000 clones, approximately 78% being singletons. The entry originates in a study of radiotherapy plus CTLA-4 blockade in lung cancer. Study-level information: An objective response was seen in roughly a sixth of patients, and disease control in 25% to 40%. Study results and limitations: Tumor-derived TCR clones expanded in blood after radiotherapy plus ipilimumab. The best predictor of response was reported to be early blood T cell clone dynamics, with interferon-beta.

The receptor's source is a human donor with non-small cell lung cancer who had stable disease on radiotherapy plus ipilimumab. The chain combines TRBV7-2 with TRBJ1-6; D gene uncertain. The material was peripheral blood, obtained from a patient treated with radiotherapy plus ipilimumab. CDR3 bases: TGTGCCAGCAGCCGAAGTCAGTTTTATAATTCACCCCTCCACTTT. It codes for CASSRSQFYNSPLHF.